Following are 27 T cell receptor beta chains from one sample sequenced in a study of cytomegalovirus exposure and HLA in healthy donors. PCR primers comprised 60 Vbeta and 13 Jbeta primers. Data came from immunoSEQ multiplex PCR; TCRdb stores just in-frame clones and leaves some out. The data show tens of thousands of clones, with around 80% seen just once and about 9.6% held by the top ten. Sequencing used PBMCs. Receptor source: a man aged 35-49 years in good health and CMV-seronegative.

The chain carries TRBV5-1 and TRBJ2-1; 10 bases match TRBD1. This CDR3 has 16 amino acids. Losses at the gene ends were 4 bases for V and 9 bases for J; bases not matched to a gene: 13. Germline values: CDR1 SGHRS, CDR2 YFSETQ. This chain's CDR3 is CASSGGQGIGRSEQFF. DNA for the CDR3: TGCGCCAGCAGCGGGGGACAGGGGATAGGAAGGAGTGAGCAGTTCTTC.

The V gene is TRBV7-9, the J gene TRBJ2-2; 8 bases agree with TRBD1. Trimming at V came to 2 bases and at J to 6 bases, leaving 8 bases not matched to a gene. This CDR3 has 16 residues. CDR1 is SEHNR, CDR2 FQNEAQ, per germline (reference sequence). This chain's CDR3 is CASSLSETGDAGELFF. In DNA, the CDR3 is TGTGCCAGCAGCTTATCCGAGACAGGGGATGCCGGGGAGCTGTTTTTT.

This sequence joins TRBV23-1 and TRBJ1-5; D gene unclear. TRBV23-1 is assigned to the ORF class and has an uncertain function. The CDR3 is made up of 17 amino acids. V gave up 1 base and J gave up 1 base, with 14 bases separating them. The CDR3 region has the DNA TGCGCCAGCAGTCAATTCGGCGGACTTGAGAGCAATCAGCCCCAGCATTTT. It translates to CASSQFGGLESNQPQHF.

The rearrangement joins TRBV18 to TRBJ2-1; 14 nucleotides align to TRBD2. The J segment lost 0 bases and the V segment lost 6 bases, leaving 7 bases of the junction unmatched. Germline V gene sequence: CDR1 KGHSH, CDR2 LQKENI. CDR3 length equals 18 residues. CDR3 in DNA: TGTGCCAGCTCGTCGACTAGCGGGGGGGAAAGCTCCTACAATGAGCAGTTCTTC. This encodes CASSSTSGGESSYNEQFF.

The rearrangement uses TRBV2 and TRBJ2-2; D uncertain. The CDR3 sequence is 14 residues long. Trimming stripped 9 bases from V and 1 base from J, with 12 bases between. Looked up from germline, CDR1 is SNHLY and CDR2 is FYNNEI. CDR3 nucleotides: TGTGCCAGTGAATTTGGCGGGAACACCGGGGAGCTGTTTTTT. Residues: CASEFGGNTGELFF.

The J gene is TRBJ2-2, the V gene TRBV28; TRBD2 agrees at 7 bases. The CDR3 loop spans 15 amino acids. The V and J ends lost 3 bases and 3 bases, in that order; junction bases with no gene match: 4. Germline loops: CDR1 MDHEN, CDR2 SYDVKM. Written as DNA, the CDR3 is TGTGCCAGCAGTTTCGGCGGGAGTTACACCGGGGAGCTGTTTTTT. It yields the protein CASSFGGSYTGELFF. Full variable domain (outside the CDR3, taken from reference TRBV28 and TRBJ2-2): DVKVTQSSRYLVKRTGEKVFLECVQDMDHENMFWYRQDPGLGLRLIYFSYDVKMKEKGDIPEGYSVSREKKERFSLILESASTNQTSMYLCASSFGGSYTGELFFGEGSRLTVL.

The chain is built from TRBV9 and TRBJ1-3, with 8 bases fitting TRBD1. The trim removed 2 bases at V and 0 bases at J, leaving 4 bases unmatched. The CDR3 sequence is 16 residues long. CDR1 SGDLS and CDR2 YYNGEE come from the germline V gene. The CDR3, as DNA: TGTGCCAGCAGCGTGGGGGGACAGGACTCTGGAAACACCATATATTTT. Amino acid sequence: CASSVGGQDSGNTIYF.

The CDR3 DNA follows: TGTGCCAGCAGAACGGTGGGACAGGGCGCAGATACGCAGTATTTT. Translating gives CASRTVGQGADTQYF. The chain has TRBV5-4 and TRBJ2-3; 9 nucleotides align to TRBD1. The CDR3 length is 15 residues. CDR1 and CDR2 (germline): SGHNT, YYREEE (reference sequence). J lost 4 bases, V lost 5 bases, and 8 bases had no gene match.

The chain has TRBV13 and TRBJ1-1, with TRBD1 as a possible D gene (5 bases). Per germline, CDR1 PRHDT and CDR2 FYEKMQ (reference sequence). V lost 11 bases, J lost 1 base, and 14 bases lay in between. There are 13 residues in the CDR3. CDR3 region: CASRGQGNTEAFF. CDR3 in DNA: TGTGCCTCCCGAGGACAAGGGAACACTGAAGCTTTCTTT.

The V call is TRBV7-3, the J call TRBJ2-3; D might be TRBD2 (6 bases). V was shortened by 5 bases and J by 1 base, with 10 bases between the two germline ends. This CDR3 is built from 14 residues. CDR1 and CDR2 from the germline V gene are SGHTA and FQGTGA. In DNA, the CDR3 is TGTGCCAGCAGCCTCTCTAGCGGCACAGATACGCAGTATTTT. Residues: CASSLSSGTDTQYF.

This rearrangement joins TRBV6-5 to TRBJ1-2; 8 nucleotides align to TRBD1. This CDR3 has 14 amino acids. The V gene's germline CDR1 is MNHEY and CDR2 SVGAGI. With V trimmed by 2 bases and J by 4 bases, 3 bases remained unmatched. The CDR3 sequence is CASSYTGGTYGYTF. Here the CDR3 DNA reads TGTGCCAGCAGTTACACAGGGGGGACCTATGGCTACACCTTC.

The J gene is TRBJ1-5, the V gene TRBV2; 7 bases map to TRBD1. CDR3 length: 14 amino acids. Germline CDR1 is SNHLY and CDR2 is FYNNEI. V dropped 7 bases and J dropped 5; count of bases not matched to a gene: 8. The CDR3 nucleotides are TGTGCCAGCACCCGAGACAGGGAGTATCAGCCCCAGCATTTT. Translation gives CASTRDREYQPQHF.

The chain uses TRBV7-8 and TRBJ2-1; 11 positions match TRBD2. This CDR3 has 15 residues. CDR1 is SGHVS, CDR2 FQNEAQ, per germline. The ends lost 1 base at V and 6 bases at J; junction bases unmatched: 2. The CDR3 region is CASSLDLAGGNEQFF. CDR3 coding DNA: TGTGCCAGCAGCTTAGACCTAGCGGGGGGCAATGAGCAGTTCTTC.

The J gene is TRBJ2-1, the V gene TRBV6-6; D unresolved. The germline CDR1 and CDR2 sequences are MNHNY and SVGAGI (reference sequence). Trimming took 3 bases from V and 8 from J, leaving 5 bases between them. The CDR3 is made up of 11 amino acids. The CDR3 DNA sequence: TGTGCCAGCAGTTATCGGTATGAGCAGTTCTTC. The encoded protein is CASSYRYEQFF.

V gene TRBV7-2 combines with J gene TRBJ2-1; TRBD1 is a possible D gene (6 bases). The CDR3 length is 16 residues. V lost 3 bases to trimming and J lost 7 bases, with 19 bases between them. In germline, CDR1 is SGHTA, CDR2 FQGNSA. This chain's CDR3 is CASSFRQEPSINEQFF. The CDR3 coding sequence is TGTGCCAGCAGCTTCCGACAGGAACCCTCGATTAATGAGCAGTTCTTC.

CDR3 coding DNA: TGTGCTAGTGGGCAAAGACCGGGACTAGCGGGGGCCCCACCAGATACGCAGTATTTT. This encodes CASGQRPGLAGAPPDTQYF. This sequence joins TRBV12-5 and TRBJ2-3; 14 bases agree with TRBD2. Trimming cost V 6 bases and J 4 bases; bases outside gene matches: 15. This CDR3 contains 19 residues. Germline CDR1 is LGHNT and CDR2 is FRNRAP.

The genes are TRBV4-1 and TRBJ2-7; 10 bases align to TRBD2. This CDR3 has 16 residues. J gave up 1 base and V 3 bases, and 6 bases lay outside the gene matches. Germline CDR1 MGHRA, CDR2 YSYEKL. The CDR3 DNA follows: TGCGCCAGCAGCCAGCCTGCTAGCGGGGGTTCCTACGAGCAGTACTTC. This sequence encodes CASSQPASGGSYEQYF.

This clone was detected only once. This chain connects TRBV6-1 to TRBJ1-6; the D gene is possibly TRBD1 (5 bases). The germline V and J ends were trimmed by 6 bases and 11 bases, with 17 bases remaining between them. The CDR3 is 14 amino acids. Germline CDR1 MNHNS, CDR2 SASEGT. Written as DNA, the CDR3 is TGTGCCAGCAGGAGCCAGGGATTTGATACACCCCTCCACTTT. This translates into CASRSQGFDTPLHF.

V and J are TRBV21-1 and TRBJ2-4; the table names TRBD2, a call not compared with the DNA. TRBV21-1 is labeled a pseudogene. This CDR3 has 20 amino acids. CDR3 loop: CASSNGLREDVVRTKNIQYF. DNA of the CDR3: TGTGCCAGCAGCAATGGGCTGCGGGAGGATGTAGTCCGAACCAAAAACATTCAGTACTTC.

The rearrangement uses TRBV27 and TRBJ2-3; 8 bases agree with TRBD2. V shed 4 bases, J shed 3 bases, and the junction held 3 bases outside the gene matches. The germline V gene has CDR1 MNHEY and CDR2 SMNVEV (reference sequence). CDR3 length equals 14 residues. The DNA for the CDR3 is TGTGCCAGCAGTTGGGGCGGGGGGACAGATACGCAGTATTTT. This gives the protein CASSWGGGTDTQYF.

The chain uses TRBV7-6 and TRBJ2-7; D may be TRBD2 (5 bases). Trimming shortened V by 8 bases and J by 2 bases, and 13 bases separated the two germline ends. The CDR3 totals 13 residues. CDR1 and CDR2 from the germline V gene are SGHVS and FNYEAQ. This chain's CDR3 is CASSPGVAYEQYF. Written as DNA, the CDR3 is TGTGCCAGCTCCCCCGGGGTCGCCTACGAGCAGTACTTC.

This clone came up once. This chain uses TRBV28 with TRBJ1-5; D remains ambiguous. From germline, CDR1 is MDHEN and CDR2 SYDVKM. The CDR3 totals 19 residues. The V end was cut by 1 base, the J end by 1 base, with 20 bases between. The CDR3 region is CASSLSRTLRTISNQPQHF. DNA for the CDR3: TGTGCCAGCAGTTTATCTCGGACTTTGAGAACGATCAGCAATCAGCCCCAGCATTTT.

The CDR3 protein is CASSEQGAFEAFF. The CDR3 nucleotides are TGTGCCAGCTCGGAACAGGGGGCTTTTGAAGCTTTCTTT. The V and J genes are TRBV6-5 and TRBJ1-1; 9 bases match TRBD1. Germline V gene data show CDR1 as MNHEY and CDR2 as SVGAGI. The CDR3 has 13 amino acids. V shed 8 bases and J 7 bases; nucleotides not matched to a gene: 8.

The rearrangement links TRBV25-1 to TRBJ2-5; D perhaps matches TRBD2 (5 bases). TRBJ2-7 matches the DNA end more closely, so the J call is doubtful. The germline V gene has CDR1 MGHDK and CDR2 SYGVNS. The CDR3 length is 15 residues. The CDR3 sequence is CASSESEGSSYEQYF. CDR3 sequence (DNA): TGTGCCAGCAGTGAATCGGAAGGGAGCTCCTACGAGCAGTACTTC.

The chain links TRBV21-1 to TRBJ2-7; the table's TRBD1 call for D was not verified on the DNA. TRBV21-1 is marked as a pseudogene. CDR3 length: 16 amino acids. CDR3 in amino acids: CASSKAPDRGRDEQYF. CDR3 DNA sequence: TGTGCCAGCAGCAAAGCCCCGGACAGGGGTCGGGACGAGCAGTACTTC.

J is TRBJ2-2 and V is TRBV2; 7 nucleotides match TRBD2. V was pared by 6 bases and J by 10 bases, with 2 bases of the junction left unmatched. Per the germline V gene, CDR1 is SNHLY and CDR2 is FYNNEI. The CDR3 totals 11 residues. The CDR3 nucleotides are TGTGCCAGCAGGAGACTAGCGGAGCTGTTTTTT. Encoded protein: CASRRLAELFF.

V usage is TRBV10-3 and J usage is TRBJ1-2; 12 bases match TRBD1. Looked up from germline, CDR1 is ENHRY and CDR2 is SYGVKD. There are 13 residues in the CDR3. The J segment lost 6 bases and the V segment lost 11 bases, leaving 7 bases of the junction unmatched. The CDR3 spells CAAGTGGLNGYTF. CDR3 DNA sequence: TGTGCCGCCGGGACAGGGGGCTTGAATGGCTACACCTTC.